The clone carrying this T cell receptor (beta chain) was detected a few times. The antigen is undetermined. Germline assignment: CDR1 DFQATT and CDR2 SNEGSKA (reference sequence). The CDR3 length is 14 residues. V shed 0 bases and J 8 bases; nucleotides not matched to a gene: 7. TCRdb reanalysed the reads using MiXCR and keeps one entry per CDR3 protein. The profile shows some 15,000 distinct CDR3 sequences, approximately 13% of them singletons. The data are from a study of type 1 regulatory T cells. The material sequenced was cultured T cells, either the whole culture or a sorted T cell fraction (not recorded which). The clonotype originates from a human donor in good health. The V gene is TRBV20-1, the J gene TRBJ2-4, with 7 positions matching TRBD2. As DNA, the CDR3 is TGCAGTGCTAGAGATGCGGTAGCGGGTGACATTCAGTACTTC. It yields the protein CSARDAVAGDIQYF.